This T cell receptor beta chain was captured by sequencing in a study of blood T cells in healthy people across ages. The authors ran a second PCR of about 7 to 11 cycles using a sample-barcoded 5' primer and a J-beta primer mix. One entry per CDR3 protein results from TCRdb running MiXCR on the 5' RACE reads. Altogether 540,000 or so distinct CDR3 sequences are present, around 24% being singletons, with the ten largest covering less than 9%. This clonotype was counted between two and nine times. The germline V gene has CDR1 MNHEY and CDR2 SVGAGI. The CDR3 runs to 13 residues. Trimming took 6 bases from V and 2 from J, leaving 10 bases between them. These data were also reused for a study on T cells of mothers and their children. That work states: Input to cDNA synthesis comprised all extracted RNA, at a ratio of about 1.4 ug per 15 ul.

Input material: blood. The TCR was taken from a boy aged 5-17 years in good health. The chain combines TRBV6-5 with TRBJ1-2; TRBD1 is a possible D gene (5 bases). In DNA form, the CDR3 reads TGTGCCAGCAGAACCCCAGGGAACTATGGCTACACCTTC. Its translation: CASRTPGNYGYTF.